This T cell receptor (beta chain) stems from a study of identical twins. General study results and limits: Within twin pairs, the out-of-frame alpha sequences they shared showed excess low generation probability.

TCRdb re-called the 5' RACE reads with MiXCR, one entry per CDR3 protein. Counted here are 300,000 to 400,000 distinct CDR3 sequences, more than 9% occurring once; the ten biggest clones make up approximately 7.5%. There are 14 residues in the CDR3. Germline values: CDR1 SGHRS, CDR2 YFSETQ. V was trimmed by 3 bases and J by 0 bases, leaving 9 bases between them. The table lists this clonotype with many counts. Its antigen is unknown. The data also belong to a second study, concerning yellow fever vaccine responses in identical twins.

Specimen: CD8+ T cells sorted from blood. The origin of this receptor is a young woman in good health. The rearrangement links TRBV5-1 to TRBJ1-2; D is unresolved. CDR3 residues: CASSSHEPNYGYTF. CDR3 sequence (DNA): TGCGCCAGCAGCTCCCACGAGCCTAACTATGGCTACACCTTC.